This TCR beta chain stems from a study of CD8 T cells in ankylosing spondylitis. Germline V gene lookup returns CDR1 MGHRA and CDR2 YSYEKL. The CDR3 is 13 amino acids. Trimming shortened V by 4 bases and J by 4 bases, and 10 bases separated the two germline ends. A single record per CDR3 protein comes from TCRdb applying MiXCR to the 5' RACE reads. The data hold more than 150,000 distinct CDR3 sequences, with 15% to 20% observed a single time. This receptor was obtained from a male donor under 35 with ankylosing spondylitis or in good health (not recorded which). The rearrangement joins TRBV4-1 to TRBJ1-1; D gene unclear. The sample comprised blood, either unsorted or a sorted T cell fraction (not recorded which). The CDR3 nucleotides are TGCGCCAGCAGCCCGGATCCCCTCACTGAAGCTTTCTTT. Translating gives CASSPDPLTEAFF.